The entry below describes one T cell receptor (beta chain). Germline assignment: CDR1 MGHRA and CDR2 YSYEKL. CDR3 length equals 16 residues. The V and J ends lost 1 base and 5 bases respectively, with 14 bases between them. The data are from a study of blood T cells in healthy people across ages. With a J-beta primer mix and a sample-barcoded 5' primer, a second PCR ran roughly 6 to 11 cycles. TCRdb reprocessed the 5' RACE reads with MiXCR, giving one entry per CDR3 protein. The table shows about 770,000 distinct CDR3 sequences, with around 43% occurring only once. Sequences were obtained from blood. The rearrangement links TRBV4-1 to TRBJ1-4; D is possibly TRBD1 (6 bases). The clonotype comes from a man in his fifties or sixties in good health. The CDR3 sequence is CASSQGQAEGNEKLFF. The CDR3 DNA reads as TGCGCCAGCAGCCAAGGACAGGCGGAGGGGAATGAAAAACTGTTTTTT.